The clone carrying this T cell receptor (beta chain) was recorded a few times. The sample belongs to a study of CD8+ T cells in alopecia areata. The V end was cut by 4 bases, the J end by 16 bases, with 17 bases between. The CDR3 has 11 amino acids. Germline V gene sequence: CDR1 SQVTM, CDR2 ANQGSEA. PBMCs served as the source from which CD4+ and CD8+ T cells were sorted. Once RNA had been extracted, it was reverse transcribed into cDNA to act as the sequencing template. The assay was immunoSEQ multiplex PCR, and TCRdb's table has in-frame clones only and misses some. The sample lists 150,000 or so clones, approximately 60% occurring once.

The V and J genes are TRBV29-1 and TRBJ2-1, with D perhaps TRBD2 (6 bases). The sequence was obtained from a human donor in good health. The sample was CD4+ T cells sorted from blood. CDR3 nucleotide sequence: TGCAGCGTTGGGAGGGACCGCCGCAGTTTCTTC. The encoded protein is CSVGRDRRSFF.